Given below is one TCR beta chain in context. Its antigen is unknown. This record comes from a study of a mutant IDH1 vaccine in newly diagnosed glioma. Profiling relied on immunoSEQ multiplex PCR, and the TCRdb table lists in-frame clones only, not all of them. Seen here are approximately 22,000 clones, about 80% observed once, and the top ten hold approximately 3.6%. This CDR3 comprises 11 residues. Germline CDR1 MNHEY, CDR2 SMNVEV (reference sequence). V lost 4 bases and J lost 11; bases outside the gene matches: 2. Time point denoted: week 47, end of study. What each vaccine dose contained was 300 ug of mutant IDH1 20-mer peptide, accompanied by topical imiquimod. Astrocytomas found in donors were new, WHO grade 3 or 4, IDH1-mutant and ATRX-lost.

The sequencing here drew on PBMCs, taken from a glioma patient whose treatment included an IDH1 peptide vaccine. This TCR derives from a man aged 40-49 years with glioma. Some clones in this sample may be carry-over from other donors' samples. V usage is TRBV27 and J usage is TRBJ1-2; 9 bases agree with TRBD1. The CDR3 loop reads CASSSGQGYTF. The CDR3 DNA is TGTGCCAGCAGTTCCGGACAGGGGTACACCTTC.